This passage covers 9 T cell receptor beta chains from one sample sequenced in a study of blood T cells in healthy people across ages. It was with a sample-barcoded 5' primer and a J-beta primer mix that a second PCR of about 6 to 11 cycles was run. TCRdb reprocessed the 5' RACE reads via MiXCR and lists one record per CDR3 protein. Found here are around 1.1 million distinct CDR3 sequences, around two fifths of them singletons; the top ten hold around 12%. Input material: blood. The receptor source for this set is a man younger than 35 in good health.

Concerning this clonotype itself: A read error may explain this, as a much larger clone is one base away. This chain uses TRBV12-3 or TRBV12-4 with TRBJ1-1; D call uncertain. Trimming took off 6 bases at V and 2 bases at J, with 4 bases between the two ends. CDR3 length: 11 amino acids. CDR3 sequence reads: CASRYNTEAFF. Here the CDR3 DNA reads TGTGCCAGCAGGTACAACACTGAAGCTTTCTTT.

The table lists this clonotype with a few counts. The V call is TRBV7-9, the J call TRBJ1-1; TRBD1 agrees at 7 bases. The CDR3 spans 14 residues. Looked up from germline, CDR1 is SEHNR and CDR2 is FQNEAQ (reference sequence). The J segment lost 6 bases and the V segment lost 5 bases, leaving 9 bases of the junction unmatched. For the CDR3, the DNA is TGTGCCAGCAGCCACCGGGACAGACTTCCTGAAGCTTTCTTT. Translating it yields CASSHRDRLPEAFF.

CDR3 region: CASSYYFGGILNTEAFF. DNA of the CDR3: TGTGCCAGCAGTTACTATTTCGGGGGGATCCTAAACACTGAAGCTTTCTTT. The chain combines TRBV6-5 with TRBJ1-1, with D tentatively TRBD1 (5 bases). In germline, CDR1 is MNHEY, CDR2 SVGAGI. The CDR3 is 17 amino acids. Trimming took 1 base from V and 2 from J, leaving 17 bases between them.

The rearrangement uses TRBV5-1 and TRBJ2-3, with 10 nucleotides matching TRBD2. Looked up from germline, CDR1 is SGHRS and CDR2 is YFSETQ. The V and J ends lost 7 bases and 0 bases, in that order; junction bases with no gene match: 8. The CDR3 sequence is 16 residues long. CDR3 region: CASGASGGLSTDTQYF. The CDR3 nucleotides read TGCGCCAGCGGGGCTAGCGGGGGCCTTAGCACAGATACGCAGTATTTT. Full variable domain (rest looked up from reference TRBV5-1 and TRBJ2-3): KAGVTQTPRYLIKTRGQQVTLSCSPISGHRSVSWYQQTPGQGLQFLFEYFSETQRNKGNFPGRFSGRQFSNSRSEMNVSTLELGDSALYLCASGASGGLSTDTQYFGPGTRLTVL.

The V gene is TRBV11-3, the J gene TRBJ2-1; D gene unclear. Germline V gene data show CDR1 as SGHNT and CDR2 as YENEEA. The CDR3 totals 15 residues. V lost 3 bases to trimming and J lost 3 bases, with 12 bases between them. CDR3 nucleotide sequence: TGTGCCAGCAGCTTGACCCGACTTAGCTACAATGAGCAGTTCTTC. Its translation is CASSLTRLSYNEQFF.

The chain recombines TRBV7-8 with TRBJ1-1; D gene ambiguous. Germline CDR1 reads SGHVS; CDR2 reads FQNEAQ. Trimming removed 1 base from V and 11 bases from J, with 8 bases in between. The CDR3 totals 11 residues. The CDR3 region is CASSLGVGAFF. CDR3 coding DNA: TGTGCCAGCAGCTTAGGGGTTGGCGCTTTCTTT. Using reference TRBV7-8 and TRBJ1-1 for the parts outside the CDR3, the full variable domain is GAGVSQSPRYKVAKRGQDVALRCDPISGHVSLFWYQQALGQGPEFLTYFQNEAQLDKSGLPSDRFFAERPEGSVSTLKIQRTQQEDSAVYLCASSLGVGAFFGQGTRLTVV.

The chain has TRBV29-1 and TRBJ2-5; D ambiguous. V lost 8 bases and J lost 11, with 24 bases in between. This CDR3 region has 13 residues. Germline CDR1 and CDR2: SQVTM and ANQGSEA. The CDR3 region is CSHGTPLGNEQYF. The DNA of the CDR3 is TGCAGCCACGGCACTCCGCTTGGGAATGAGCAGTACTTC.

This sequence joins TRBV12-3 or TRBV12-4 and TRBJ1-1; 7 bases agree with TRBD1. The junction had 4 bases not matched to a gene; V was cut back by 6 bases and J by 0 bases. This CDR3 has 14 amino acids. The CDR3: CASSQQGMNTEAFF. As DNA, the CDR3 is TGTGCCAGCAGCCAACAGGGGATGAACACTGAAGCTTTCTTT.

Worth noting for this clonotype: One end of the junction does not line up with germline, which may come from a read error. The CDR3 protein is CVSSLDRNNYGYTF. CDR3 DNA sequence: TGTGTCAGCAGCTTAGACAGAAATAACTATGGCTACACCTTC. The V and J genes are TRBV13 and TRBJ1-2, with D tentatively TRBD1 (5 bases). The CDR3 contains 14 residues. Germline CDR1 is PRHDT and CDR2 is FYEKMQ (reference sequence). Full variable domain (missing parts from reference TRBV13 and TRBJ1-2): AAGVIQSPRHLIKEKRETATLKCYPIPRHDTVYWYQQGPGQDPQFLISFYEKMQSDKGSIPDRFSAQQFSDYHSELNMSSLELGDSALYFCVSSLDRNNYGYTFGSGTRLTVV.